The 26 T cell receptor beta chains below all came from one sample that was sequenced in a study of T cell repertoires in cytomegalovirus infection. In TCRdb, the reads were re-called with MiXCR into one record per CDR3 protein. The data show about 300,000 distinct CDR3 sequences, 9.6% seen once. Sample: PBMCs. These receptors were collected from a human donor in good health (CMV status not recorded). Some clones in this sample may be carry-over from other donors' samples.

Turning to this clonotype: A much larger clone lies a single base off, so this may be a read error. The conserved closing phenylalanine or tryptophan is absent in this CDR3, likely reflecting a read error. The chain has TRBV6-2 or TRBV6-3 and TRBJ2-2; 12 nucleotides align to TRBD2. The ends lost 7 bases at V and 4 bases at J; junction bases unmatched: 4. CDR3 length: 15 residues. CDR1 is MNHEY, CDR2 SVGEGT, per germline. DNA for the CDR3: TGTGCCAGCACCCTGGGACTAGCGGGCACCGGGGAGCTGTTTCTT. This translates into CASTLGLAGTGELFL.

This clonotype was seen at least ten times. The chain uses TRBV7-2 and TRBJ2-5; a possible D gene is TRBD1 (5 bases). Germline CDR1 reads SGHTA; CDR2 reads FQGNSA. V dropped 6 bases and J dropped 0 bases, with 11 bases sitting between them. The CDR3 extends over 14 amino acids. The DNA for the CDR3 is TGTGCCAGCAGGAGAGCAGGGTACCAAGAGACCCAGTACTTC. Translation: CASRRAGYQETQYF.

This clonotype appeared many times. This sequence joins TRBV19 and TRBJ2-6, with 7 bases fitting TRBD1. CDR3 length equals 16 residues. Per germline, CDR1 LNHDA and CDR2 SQIVND (reference sequence). V was pared by 6 bases and J by 4 bases, with 9 bases of the junction left unmatched. As DNA, the CDR3 is TGTGCCAGTAGAAACGACAGGGAAGCCGGGGCCAACGTCCTGACTTTC. Residues: CASRNDREAGANVLTF.

In the case of this clonotype: A much larger clone lies a single base off, so this may be a read error. The chain employs TRBV7-8 and TRBJ2-5, with TRBD1 matching 9 bases. V dropped 3 bases and J dropped 5; count of bases not matched to a gene: 10. The germline V gene encodes CDR1 SGHVS and CDR2 FQNEAQ. This CDR3 comprises 16 residues. CDR3 region: CASSFIGTGRRETQYF. The CDR3, as DNA: TGTGCCAGCAGCTTTATCGGGACAGGGCGCCGGGAGACCCAGTACTTC.

V gene TRBV12-5 combines with J gene TRBJ2-1, with D tentatively TRBD1 (6 bases). V dropped 3 bases and J dropped 7 bases, with 13 bases sitting between them. CDR1 and CDR2 from the germline V gene are LGHNT and FRNRAP. The length of the CDR3 is 14 residues. CDR3 sequence (DNA): TGTGCTAGTGGTTTAAAGGCAGGGGAGAATGAGCAGTTCTTC. It is translated as CASGLKAGENEQFF.

In its sample, this clonotype was seen many times. The chain combines TRBV7-2 with TRBJ1-2; D gene unclear. Looked up from germline, CDR1 is SGHTA and CDR2 is FQGNSA. The CDR3 is 16 residues long. The V end was cut by 1 base, the J end by 3 bases, with 15 bases between. CDR3 amino acids: CASSLVASSSYYGYTF. In DNA, the CDR3 is TGTGCCAGCAGCTTAGTCGCCTCCAGTTCATACTATGGCTACACCTTC.

This clonotype was found many times. An end of the junction differs from the germline gene, which may be a read error. The chain uses TRBV5-4 and TRBJ1-1; no reliable D call. This CDR3 contains 12 residues. Germline CDR1 and CDR2: SGHNT and YYREEE (reference sequence). CDR3 DNA: TGTGCCAGCAGCTTGAGGAACGCTGAAGCTTTCTTT. It specifies CASSLRNAEAFF.

This chain connects TRBV29-1 to TRBJ2-5; 7 bases fit TRBD1. V was clipped by 4 bases and J by 2 bases; unmatched bases: 10. Germline CDR1 reads SQVTM; CDR2 reads ANQGSEA. The length of the CDR3 is 15 residues. The CDR3: CSVGDSKVKQETQYF. The DNA of the CDR3 is TGCAGCGTTGGGGACAGCAAAGTTAAACAAGAGACCCAGTACTTC.

This clonotype was counted many times. The chain joins TRBV7-2 to TRBJ2-1; D is possibly TRBD1 (5 bases). Germline V CDR1 and CDR2: SGHTA, FQGNSA. V shed 6 bases and J shed 9 bases, with 30 bases lying between them. This CDR3 has 18 amino acids. CDR3 region: CASRETRVQGSPLAEQFF. CDR3 DNA: TGTGCCAGCAGGGAGACCAGAGTGCAGGGTAGCCCTTTGGCTGAGCAGTTCTTC.

This clonotype was detected many times. The chain is built from TRBV4-1 and TRBJ2-7, with 7 positions matching TRBD2. V was clipped by 3 bases and J by 2 bases; unmatched bases: 7. The V gene's germline CDR1 is MGHRA and CDR2 YSYEKL. This CDR3 is 15 amino acids long. This CDR3 is CASSQVAGEAYEQYF. As DNA, the CDR3 is TGCGCCAGCAGCCAGGTAGCGGGTGAAGCCTACGAGCAGTACTTC.

This clonotype was recorded a few times. The chain couples TRBV29-1 to TRBJ2-1; 9 bases fit TRBD1. Looked up from germline, CDR1 is SQVTM and CDR2 is ANQGSEA. Trimming at V came to 6 bases and at J to 8 bases, leaving 17 bases not matched to a gene. The CDR3 loop spans 16 amino acids. The CDR3 coding sequence is TGCAGCGTGACCGGGACAGGGAACTTGAGGGGCTATGAGCAGTTCTTC. This translates into CSVTGTGNLRGYEQFF.

Ten or more counts support this clonotype. The J gene is TRBJ1-6, the V gene TRBV25-1; D not certain. The CDR3 sequence is 11 residues long. CDR1 and CDR2 (germline): MGHDK, SYGVNS. Deletions cut 6 bases from V and 9 bases from J, with 6 bases between. DNA for the CDR3: TGTGCCAGCAGGGGAGCTTCACCCCTCCACTTT. Its protein is CASRGASPLHF.

The chain uses TRBV29-1 and TRBJ2-3; TRBD1 might be the D (6 bases). V was clipped by 2 bases and J by 2 bases, with 14 bases between them. Germline CDR1 SQVTM, CDR2 ANQGSEA. The CDR3 runs 15 residues. The CDR3, as DNA: TGCAGCGTTGAAACCCGGACAGAGATCACAGATACGCAGTATTTT. This translates into CSVETRTEITDTQYF.

At least ten counts were recorded for this clonotype. The chain carries TRBV27 and TRBJ2-7; TRBD1 matches 7 bases. The CDR3 length is 16 residues. Germline V gives CDR1 MNHEY, CDR2 SMNVEV (reference sequence). V shed 2 bases and J 0 bases; nucleotides not matched to a gene: 7. CDR3 nucleotides: TGTGCCAGCAGTTTACCCCGGACAGGTAGCTCCTACGAGCAGTACGTC. Its translation: CASSLPRTGSSYEQYV.

This clonotype is labeled as medium-sized (0.01 to 0.1%). This chain joins TRBV7-2 and TRBJ2-5; D tentatively reads TRBD1 or TRBD2 (6 bases each). Trimming took 5 bases from V and 5 from J, leaving 18 bases between them. CDR1 and CDR2 from the germline V gene are SGHTA and FQGNSA. The CDR3 spans 15 residues. CDR3 coding DNA: TGTGCCAGCAGCCCAAGGGGGGCGGGTCGGGAGACCCAGTACTTC. As protein: CASSPRGAGRETQYF.

Regarding this clonotype: The junction departs from germline at one end; a sequencing error may be responsible. The chain couples TRBV19 to TRBJ2-7; TRBD1 is a possible D gene (6 bases). CDR1 and CDR2 (germline): LNHDA, SQIVND (reference sequence). The CDR3 spans 15 residues. CDR3 sequence: CASSMMGTRSYEQYF. The CDR3 bases are TGCGCCAGTAGTATGATGGGGACAAGGTCATACGAGCAGTACTTC.

V and J are TRBV10-3 and TRBJ1-2; unclear D gene. The V end was cut by 0 bases, the J end by 8 bases, with 10 bases between. This CDR3 spans 13 amino acids. CDR1 is ENHRY, CDR2 SYGVKD, per germline. Here the CDR3 reads CAISESSPSGYTF. CDR3 nucleotide sequence: TGTGCCATCAGTGAGTCGTCACCTAGCGGCTACACCTTC.

This clonotype has ten or more counts. This chain joins TRBV7-2 and TRBJ2-7; D may be TRBD2 (5 bases). Germline V lookup: CDR1 SGHTA, CDR2 FQGNSA. The V end lost 5 bases, the J end lost 2 bases, and 16 bases lay between the germline ends. The CDR3 consists of 15 residues. CDR3 protein: CASSGKRETTYEQYF. The CDR3 coding sequence is TGTGCCAGCAGCGGGAAGAGGGAGACTACCTACGAGCAGTACTTC.

This clonotype appeared many times. This chain joins TRBV6-5 and TRBJ2-2, with unresolved D. Germline CDR1 reads MNHEY; CDR2 reads SVGAGI. The V gene lost 0 bases and the J gene lost 1 base, with 9 bases spanning the gap. The CDR3 loop spans 16 amino acids. The CDR3 loop is CASSYSGSGNTGELFF. In DNA form, the CDR3 reads TGTGCCAGCAGTTACTCGGGTTCAGGGAACACCGGGGAGCTGTTTTTT.

This clonotype was found many times. The CDR3 here is CSASETGQGAYNEQFF. Written as DNA, the CDR3 is TGCAGTGCTAGTGAAACTGGACAGGGGGCCTACAATGAGCAGTTCTTC. The chain employs TRBV20-1 and TRBJ2-1; 10 bases match TRBD1. V was pared by 3 bases and J by 2 bases, with 7 bases of the junction left unmatched. The CDR3 totals 16 residues. CDR1 DFQATT and CDR2 SNEGSKA come from the germline V gene (reference sequence).

This clonotype was found many times. The gene calls are TRBV6-1 and TRBJ1-3; D is unresolved. Germline loops: CDR1 MNHNS, CDR2 SASEGT. V gave up 6 bases and J gave up 4 bases, with 10 bases separating them. The CDR3 runs to 13 residues. In DNA form, the CDR3 reads TGTGCCAGCAGGCCGGTCAGCGGAAACACCATATATTTT. It codes for CASRPVSGNTIYF.

The chain links TRBV5-1 to TRBJ2-1, with 9 positions matching TRBD1. The J segment lost 6 bases and the V segment lost 5 bases, leaving 9 bases of the junction unmatched. Germline V gene data show CDR1 as SGHRS and CDR2 as YFSETQ. This CDR3 is 15 amino acids long. CDR3 nucleotide sequence: TGCGCCAGCAGTCTGTGGGGACAGGGCTCCAATGAGCAGTTCTTC. It is translated as CASSLWGQGSNEQFF.

This clonotype has at least ten counts. The chain links TRBV20-1 to TRBJ1-1; TRBD1 matches at 7 bases. Germline loops: CDR1 DFQATT, CDR2 SNEGSKA (reference sequence). The V segment lost 5 bases and the J segment 3 bases; nucleotides outside the gene matches: 9. The CDR3 extends over 14 amino acids. The CDR3 protein is CSAGLQGRDTEAFF. CDR3 sequence (DNA): TGCAGTGCTGGCCTACAGGGGAGGGACACTGAAGCTTTCTTT.

This chain connects TRBV5-6 to TRBJ2-3; maybe TRBD2 (5 bases). This CDR3 comprises 12 residues. V was clipped by 4 bases and J by 6 bases, with 9 bases between them. Germline CDR1 and CDR2: SGHDT and YYEEEE. The CDR3, as DNA: TGTGCCAGCAGCAGGTCTAGCGATACGCAGTATTTT. Translating gives CASSRSSDTQYF. Full variable domain (rest looked up from reference TRBV5-6 and TRBJ2-3): DAGVTQSPTHLIKTRGQQVTLRCSPKSGHDTVSWYQQALGQGPQFIFQYYEEEERQRGNFPDRFSGHQFPNYSSELNVNALLLGDSALYLCASSRSSDTQYFGPGTRLTVL.

This clonotype was seen at least ten times. The rearrangement uses TRBV4-2 and TRBJ2-7; perhaps D is TRBD1 or TRBD2 (5 bases each). The CDR3 length is 16 residues. CDR1 is LGHNA and CDR2 is YNFKEQ in the germline V gene. V lost 0 bases and J 3 bases, leaving 15 bases between the germline ends. The CDR3: CASSQEGPGTFYEQYF. DNA of the CDR3: TGTGCCAGCAGCCAAGAAGGTCCGGGGACCTTCTACGAGCAGTACTTC.

This chain uses TRBV6-1 with TRBJ2-2; tentative D call: TRBD1 (6 bases). The V gene lost 7 bases and the J gene lost 8 bases, with 14 bases spanning the gap. The length of the CDR3 is 13 residues. The germline gives CDR1 MNHNS, CDR2 SASEGT. Here the CDR3 reads CASNRQASGELFF. The CDR3, as DNA: TGTGCCAGCAATAGACAGGCCTCGGGGGAGCTGTTTTTT.